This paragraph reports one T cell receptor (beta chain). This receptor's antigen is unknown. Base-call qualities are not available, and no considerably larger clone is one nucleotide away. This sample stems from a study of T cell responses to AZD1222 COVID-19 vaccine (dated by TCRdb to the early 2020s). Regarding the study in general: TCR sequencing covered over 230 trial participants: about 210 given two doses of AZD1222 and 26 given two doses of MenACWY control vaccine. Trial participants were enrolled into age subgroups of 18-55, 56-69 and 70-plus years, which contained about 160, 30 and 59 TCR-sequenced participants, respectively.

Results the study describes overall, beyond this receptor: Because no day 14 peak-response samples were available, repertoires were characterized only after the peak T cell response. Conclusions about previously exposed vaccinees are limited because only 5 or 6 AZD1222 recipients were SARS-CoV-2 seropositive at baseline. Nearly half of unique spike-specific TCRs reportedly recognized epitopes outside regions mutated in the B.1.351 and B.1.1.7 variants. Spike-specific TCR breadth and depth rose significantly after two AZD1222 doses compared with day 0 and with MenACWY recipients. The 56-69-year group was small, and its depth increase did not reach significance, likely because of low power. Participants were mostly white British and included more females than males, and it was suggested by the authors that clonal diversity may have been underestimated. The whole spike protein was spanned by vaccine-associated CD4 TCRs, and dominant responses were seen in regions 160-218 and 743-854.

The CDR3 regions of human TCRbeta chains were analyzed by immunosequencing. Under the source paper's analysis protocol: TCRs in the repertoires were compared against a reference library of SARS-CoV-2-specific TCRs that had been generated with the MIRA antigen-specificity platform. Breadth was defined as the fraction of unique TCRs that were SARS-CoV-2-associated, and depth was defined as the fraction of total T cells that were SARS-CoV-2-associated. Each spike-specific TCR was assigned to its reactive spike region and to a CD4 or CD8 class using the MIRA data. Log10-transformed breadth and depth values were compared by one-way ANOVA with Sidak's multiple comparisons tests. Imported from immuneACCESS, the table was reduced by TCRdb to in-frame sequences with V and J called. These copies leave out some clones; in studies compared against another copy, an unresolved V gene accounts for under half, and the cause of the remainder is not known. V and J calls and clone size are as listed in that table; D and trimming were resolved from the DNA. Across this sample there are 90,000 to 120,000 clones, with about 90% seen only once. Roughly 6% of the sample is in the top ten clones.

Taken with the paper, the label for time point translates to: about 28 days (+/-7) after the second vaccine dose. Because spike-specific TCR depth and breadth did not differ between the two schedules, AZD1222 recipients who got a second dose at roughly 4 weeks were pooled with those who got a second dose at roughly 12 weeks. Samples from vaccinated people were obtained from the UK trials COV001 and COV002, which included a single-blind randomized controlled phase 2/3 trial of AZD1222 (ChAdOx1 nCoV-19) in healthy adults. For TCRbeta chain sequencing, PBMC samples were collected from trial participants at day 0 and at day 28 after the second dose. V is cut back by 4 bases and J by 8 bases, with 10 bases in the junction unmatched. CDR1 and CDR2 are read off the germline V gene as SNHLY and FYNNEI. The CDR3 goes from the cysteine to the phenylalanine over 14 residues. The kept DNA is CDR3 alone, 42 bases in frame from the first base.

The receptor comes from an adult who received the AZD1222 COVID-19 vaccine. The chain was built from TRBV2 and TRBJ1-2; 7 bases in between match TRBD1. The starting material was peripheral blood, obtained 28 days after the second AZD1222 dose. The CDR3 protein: CASSGRRGLKGYTF. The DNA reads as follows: TGTGCCAGCAGTGGAAGGAGGGGGCTGAAGGGCTACACCTTC. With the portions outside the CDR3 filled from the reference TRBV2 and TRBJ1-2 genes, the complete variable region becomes EPEVTQTPSHQVTQMGQEVILRCVPISNHLYFYWYRQILGQKVEFLVSFYNNEISEKSEIFDDQFSVERPDGSNFTLKIRSTKLEDSAMYFCASSGRRGLKGYTFGSGTRLTVV.